These 18 T cell receptor beta chains share one sample of origin, sequenced in a study of T cell responses to AZD1222 COVID-19 vaccine listed by TCRdb under 2021. Reading the label with the study, this specimen's time point is: about 28 days (+/-7) after the second vaccine dose. The method behind the library was the immunoSEQ multiplex PCR assay. TCRdb took over this immuneACCESS table, retaining in-frame rearrangements with V and J assigned. Such tables are incomplete; in checked studies, under half of the missing clones stem from an unresolved V gene, and the remainder is unexplained. Recorded for this sample are more than 70,000 clones; approximately 90% of them occurred a single time. The ten largest account for about 29% of the sample. Source: peripheral blood, taken 28 days after the second AZD1222 dose. These receptors were taken from an adult who received the AZD1222 COVID-19 vaccine.

V gene TRBV28 combines with J gene TRBJ1-1; D unresolved. Germline V gene lookup returns CDR1 MDHEN and CDR2 SYDVKM. The CDR3 extends over 15 amino acids. Trimming cost V 6 bases and J 2 bases, with 16 bases left between them. In DNA, the CDR3 is TGTGCCAGCAGGCTTATTGGGTTAGAAAACACTGAAGCTTTCTTT. This sequence encodes CASRLIGLENTEAFF. Based on the CDR3 plus reference TRBV28 and TRBJ1-1, the full variable domain is DVKVTQSSRYLVKRTGEKVFLECVQDMDHENMFWYRQDPGLGLRLIYFSYDVKMKEKGDIPEGYSVSREKKERFSLILESASTNQTSMYLCASRLIGLENTEAFFGQGTRLTVV.

The J gene is TRBJ1-2, the V gene TRBV6-1; D is uncertain. The V end lost 1 base, the J end lost 6 bases, and 3 bases lay between the germline ends. The CDR3 consists of 11 residues. Germline V lookup: CDR1 MNHNS, CDR2 SASEGT. DNA of the CDR3: TGTGCCAGCAGTGAAGGAAATGGCTACACCTTC. Amino acids: CASSEGNGYTF.

The rearrangement uses TRBV5-8 and TRBJ1-2, with TRBD1 identical over 7 bases. CDR1 SGHTS and CDR2 YDEGEE come from the germline V gene. Losses at the gene ends were 0 bases for V and 0 bases for J; bases not matched to a gene: 5. The CDR3 loop spans 16 amino acids. CDR3 DNA: TGTGCCAGCAGCTTGGAACAGGGGAACGCTAACTATGGCTACACCTTC. Its protein product is CASSLEQGNANYGYTF. The entire variable domain, with the rest obtained from reference TRBV5-8 and TRBJ1-2, is as follows: EAGVTQSPTHLIKTRGQQATLRCSPISGHTSVYWYQQALGLGLQFLLWYDEGEERNRGNFPPRFSGRQFPNYSSELNVNALELEDSALYLCASSLEQGNANYGYTFGSGTRLTVV.

J is TRBJ1-5 and V is TRBV7-2; unclear D gene. The CDR3 sequence is 15 residues long. The V gene's germline CDR1 is SGHTA and CDR2 FQGNSA. The V end lost 1 base, the J end lost 1 base, and 8 bases lay between the germline ends. The CDR3 bases are TGTGCCAGCAGCTTAGAGGGTGTAAGCAATCAGCCCCAGCATTTT. This gives the protein CASSLEGVSNQPQHF.

V is TRBV5-1 and J is TRBJ2-7; 11 positions agree with TRBD1. The CDR3 totals 16 residues. J lost 4 bases, V lost 0 bases, and 6 bases had no gene match. Germline CDR1 reads SGHRS; CDR2 reads YFSETQ. CDR3 protein: CASSLARGTGGYEQYF. The DNA of the CDR3 is TGCGCCAGCAGCTTGGCCCGGGGGACAGGGGGTTACGAGCAGTACTTC. The full variable domain, rest sourced from reference TRBV5-1 and TRBJ2-7, is KAGVTQTPRYLIKTRGQQVTLSCSPISGHRSVSWYQQTPGQGLQFLFEYFSETQRNKGNFPGRFSGRQFSNSRSEMNVSTLELGDSALYLCASSLARGTGGYEQYFGPGTRLTVT.

This clone was seen once. The J gene is TRBJ2-3, the V gene TRBV7-2; TRBD2 might be the D (6 bases). Trimming took 2 bases from V and 4 from J, leaving 13 bases between them. The CDR3 is 15 residues long. Per germline, CDR1 SGHTA and CDR2 FQGNSA. CDR3 in amino acids: CASSLSGSGSDTQYF. In nucleotides, the CDR3 is TGTGCCAGCAGCTTAAGCGGGTCCGGGTCAGATACGCAGTATTTT. Full variable domain (outside the CDR3, taken from reference TRBV7-2 and TRBJ2-3): GAGVSQSPSNKVTEKGKDVELRCDPISGHTALYWYRQSLGQGLEFLIYFQGNSAPDKSGLPSDRFSAERTGGSVSTLTIQRTQQEDSAVYLCASSLSGSGSDTQYFGPGTRLTVL.

The chain joins TRBV10-3 to TRBJ2-3; D is uncertain. With 0 bases removed from V and 0 bases from J, the gap between germline ends came to 10 bases. The CDR3 has 16 residues. The germline CDR1 and CDR2 sequences are ENHRY and SYGVKD. For the CDR3, the DNA is TGTGCCATCAGTGAGTCTTGGCAACTTAGCACAGATACGCAGTATTTT. Protein product: CAISESWQLSTDTQYF.

CDR3 loop: CASSPARSKQETQYF. The CDR3 DNA reads as TGTGCCAGCAGCCCAGCGAGATCAAAACAAGAGACCCAGTACTTC. The chain links TRBV11-2 to TRBJ2-5; D unclear. V gave up 5 bases and J gave up 2 bases, with 15 bases separating them. The germline gives CDR1 SGHAT, CDR2 FQNNGV. This CDR3 region has 15 residues.

This clone was detected only once. V is TRBV28 and J is TRBJ2-7; tentative D call: TRBD1 (6 bases). Germline values: CDR1 MDHEN, CDR2 SYDVKM. CDR3 length: 13 amino acids. Deletions cut 5 bases from V and 2 bases from J, with 10 bases between. Here the CDR3 reads CASSRQVTYEQYF. The CDR3 coding sequence is TGTGCCAGCAGTCGACAGGTAACCTACGAGCAGTACTTC.

The chain couples TRBV24-1 to TRBJ2-5; TRBD1 aligns across 10 bases. The germline gives CDR1 KGHDR, CDR2 SFDVKD. After removal of 3 bases from V and 4 bases from J, the junction contained 10 bases not matched to a gene. CDR3 length: 17 residues. CDR3 DNA sequence: TGTGCCACCAGTGATATCCCGGGACAGGGGTTCGCAGAGACCCAGTACTTC. This encodes CATSDIPGQGFAETQYF.

This clone has only one observation. This chain connects TRBV5-5 to TRBJ1-5; no clear D gene. The V end lost 1 base, the J end lost 0 bases, and 2 bases lay between the germline ends. The germline V gene has CDR1 SGHKS and CDR2 YYEKEE (reference sequence). The length of the CDR3 is 13 residues. The CDR3 region is CASSLHSNQPQHF. CDR3 nucleotides: TGTGCCAGCAGCTTGCATAGCAATCAGCCCCAGCATTTT.

This rearrangement joins TRBV10-1 to TRBJ1-2; D gene ambiguous. This CDR3 comprises 14 residues. Germline assignment: CDR1 WNHNN and CDR2 SYGVQD (reference sequence). V was cut by 6 bases and J by 4 bases, with 15 bases left in between. The CDR3 bases are TGCGCCAGCAGCCCCCGCGGGATGGGCTATGGCTACACCTTC. It encodes CASSPRGMGYGYTF.

The chain is built from TRBV5-1 and TRBJ2-5; no reliable D call. Trimming left V 5 bases short and J 1 base short, with 12 bases between. The CDR3 covers 14 residues. Germline CDR1 and CDR2: SGHRS and YFSETQ. CDR3 protein: CASSASAPQETQYF. The CDR3 region has the DNA TGCGCCAGCAGTGCAAGCGCCCCCCAAGAGACCCAGTACTTC.

This rearrangement joins TRBV5-6 to TRBJ1-1, with D unclear. V shed 2 bases and J shed 1 base, with 15 bases lying between them. The CDR3 contains 16 residues. Germline V gene lookup returns CDR1 SGHDT and CDR2 YYEEEE. This CDR3 is CASSFRRPRGNTEAFF. CDR3 DNA sequence: TGTGCCAGCAGCTTTCGGAGGCCCAGAGGGAACACTGAAGCTTTCTTT.

This clone has a handful of counts. The chain couples TRBV4-1 to TRBJ1-5; 12 nucleotides line up with TRBD1. This CDR3 spans 19 amino acids. V shed 0 bases and J 4 bases; nucleotides not matched to a gene: 10. Germline CDR1 and CDR2: MGHRA and YSYEKL. CDR3 in DNA: TGCGCCAGCAGCCAAGACGGTAGGGACAGGGGGCCCATTAATCAGCCCCAGCATTTT. Amino acid sequence: CASSQDGRDRGPINQPQHF.

This clone was recorded only once. The chain has TRBV11-1 and TRBJ1-1; no reliable D call. This CDR3 has 11 residues. Trimming left V 1 base short and J 4 bases short, with 1 base between. CDR1 and CDR2 (germline): SGHAT, FQDESV (reference sequence). The CDR3 is CASSLGTEAFF. The CDR3 DNA reads as TGTGCCAGCAGCTTAGGCACTGAAGCTTTCTTT.

The V and J genes are TRBV11-2 and TRBJ2-3; D gene unclear. The CDR3 is made up of 17 amino acids. CDR1 is SGHAT and CDR2 is FQNNGV in the germline V gene. V lost 6 bases to trimming and J lost 0 bases, with 19 bases between them. The CDR3 spells CASRGFRVPSSTDTQYF. For the CDR3, the DNA is TGTGCCAGCAGGGGATTCCGGGTTCCTTCTAGCACAGATACGCAGTATTTT.

The J gene is TRBJ1-2, the V gene TRBV28; TRBD1 agrees at 7 bases. The CDR3 spans 13 residues. V shed 3 bases, J shed 2 bases, and the junction held 0 bases outside the gene matches. In germline, CDR1 is MDHEN, CDR2 SYDVKM. This CDR3 reads CASSLTGNYGYTF. The CDR3, as DNA: TGTGCCAGCAGTTTGACAGGGAACTATGGCTACACCTTC.